The clone carrying this TCR beta chain was recorded a few times. What it binds is unknown. Expressed TCRB transcripts were sequenced after all isolated RNA was converted to cDNA. Here immunoSEQ multiplex PCR was the method, and the copy in TCRdb shows in-frame clones only, minus some. The sample includes around 30,000 clones, almost 65% of them seen just once. On average, the one heparinised blood draw given by each donor was around 110 mL. Over 95% purity was reached by all sorted populations. This record comes from a study of beta chain features in type 1 diabetes. Study-wide results and caveats: Junctions at VDJ sites from type 1 diabetes patients had fewer insertions and more deletions. All four CD4+ subsets of Type 1 diabetes patients contained TCRB CDR3s that were moderately but significantly shorter.

From germline, CDR1 is ENHRY and CDR2 SYGVKD. The germline V and J ends were trimmed by 5 bases and 7 bases, with 12 bases remaining between them. This CDR3 has 13 amino acids. The receptor's source is a woman aged 25 to 39 with type 1 diabetes. Sequenced input: Tregs from blood. The chain combines TRBV10-3 with TRBJ2-1, with TRBD1 as a possible D gene (5 bases). CDR3 coding DNA: TGTGCCATCAGTAGGCAGGGCGTAAATGAGCAGTTCTTC. This gives the protein CAISRQGVNEQFF.